Presented here are 8 T cell receptor beta chains from one specimen sequenced in a study of control samples from healthy donors and cancer patients (dated by TCRdb to the early 2020s). Preparation of the library involved the immunoSEQ multiplex PCR assay. TCRdb carries this immuneACCESS record with in-frame sequences only. Its versions omit some clonotypes, under half of them owing to an unresolved V gene in the studies checked, with the rest unexplained. For this sample the table gives approximately 160,000 clones, of which 85% to 95% were detected only once. The leading ten clones occupy 1.3% to 1.5% of the sample. The source material was blood. These receptors were collected from a woman between 18 and 29 years old in good health.

The CDR3 DNA sequence: TGTGCCAGCAGCTTTTCCTCGAACACTGAAGCTTTCTTT. This codes for CASSFSSNTEAFF. V is TRBV7-9 and J is TRBJ1-1; D gene ambiguous. Germline V gene data show CDR1 as SEHNR and CDR2 as FQNEAQ (reference sequence). This CDR3 is built from 13 residues. Trimming stripped 3 bases from V and 1 base from J, with 6 bases between.

The table lists this clone with a count of one. The rearrangement joins TRBV7-2 to TRBJ2-1, with 11 bases identical to TRBD1. With V trimmed by 6 bases and J by 9 bases, 7 bases remained unmatched. CDR3 size: 14 residues. CDR1 is SGHTA, CDR2 FQGNSA, per germline. The CDR3 spells CASRSGQGGGEQFF. The DNA of the CDR3 is TGTGCCAGCAGATCGGGACAGGGGGGCGGTGAGCAGTTCTTC.

This chain links TRBV6-5 with TRBJ1-2, with 11 bases fitting TRBD1. V dropped 5 bases and J dropped 5; count of bases not matched to a gene: 4. The CDR3 has 14 residues. Germline V lookup: CDR1 MNHEY, CDR2 SVGAGI. The CDR3 loop is CASSLGQGAYGYTF. The CDR3 DNA reads as TGTGCCAGCAGTCTAGGACAGGGGGCGTATGGCTACACCTTC.

To note about this clone: The conserved phenylalanine or tryptophan normally closing the CDR3 is absent here, so this likely arose from a read error. Because the CDR3's place on the DNA is in doubt, the DNA is left out and the CDR3 is given as listed by TCRdb. V and J are TRBV7-2 and TRBJ2-7; TRBD1 was called by the table and not checked on the DNA. CDR1 and CDR2 (germline): SGHTA, FQGNSA. The CDR3 has 12 amino acids, counting both end residues. Here the CDR3 reads CASSYRQGAVVL.

This clone came up a few times. This sample includes further DNA sequences coding for the same CDR3. The chain is built from TRBV6-6 and TRBJ2-7; D not resolved. CDR3 length: 13 residues. Trimming shortened V by 5 bases and J by 0 bases, and 8 bases separated the two germline ends. Germline-derived CDR1 and CDR2 are MNHNY and SVGAGI (reference sequence). In DNA form, the CDR3 reads TGTGCCAGCAGTCCGGTACCCTCCTACGAGCAGTACTTC. It is translated as CASSPVPSYEQYF.

The chain joins TRBV6-2 or TRBV6-3 to TRBJ1-5; D not certain. The CDR3 totals 18 residues. V was cut by 0 bases and J by 1 base, with 16 bases left in between. Germline CDR1 MNHEY, CDR2 SVGEGT. CDR3 loop: CASSYSLVGRLSNQPQHF. CDR3 in DNA: TGTGCCAGCAGTTACTCGTTGGTTGGACGTTTGAGCAATCAGCCCCAGCATTTT.

This clone came up once. The chain's CDR3 is CASSRPLSYRVNEQYF. CDR3 nucleotides: TGTGCCAGCTCACGACCTCTTTCGTACAGGGTCAACGAGCAGTACTTC. V is TRBV18 and J is TRBJ2-7; possible D gene TRBD1, 6 bases. The CDR3 is 16 amino acids. Germline V gene sequence: CDR1 KGHSH, CDR2 LQKENI. V shed 4 bases and J shed 5 bases, with 21 bases lying between them. The complete variable domain, with remaining parts taken from reference TRBV18 and TRBJ2-7, reads NAGVMQNPRHLVRRRGQEARLRCSPMKGHSHVYWYRQLPEEGLKFMVYLQKENIIDESGMPKERFSAEFPKEGPSILRIQQVVRGDSAAYFCASSRPLSYRVNEQYFGPGTRLTVT.

The chain couples TRBV12-5 to TRBJ1-2; TRBD1 matches 10 bases. In germline, CDR1 is LGHNT, CDR2 FRNRAP. CDR3 length: 14 residues. Trimming cost V 5 bases and J 6 bases; bases outside gene matches: 6. The CDR3 DNA reads TGTGCTAGTGGTCCCGGGACAGGGGTCGATGGCTACACCTTC. Its protein is CASGPGTGVDGYTF.